This TCR beta chain stems from a study of T-cell memory formation after mild COVID-19. MiXCR was run by TCRdb on the 5' RACE reads, yielding one entry per CDR3 protein. The repertoire includes around 320,000 distinct CDR3 sequences, around 28% of them detected once, and approximately 15% sits in the top ten. V was clipped by 4 bases and J by 4 bases; unmatched bases: 6. Per the germline V gene, CDR1 is MNHNY and CDR2 is SVGAGI (reference sequence). The CDR3 extends over 15 amino acids. The chain has TRBV6-6 and TRBJ2-3; TRBD1 aligns across 9 bases. Sequenced sample: PBMCs or a T cell subset sorted from them (not recorded which). The TCR comes from an adult woman who had mild COVID-19 (a few samples of this study predate the infection). Cell type and time point are not known. The CDR3 DNA sequence: TGTGCCAGCAGTTTTGCGGACAGGGGACCAGATACGCAGTATTTT. It specifies CASSFADRGPDTQYF.